These 19 T cell receptor beta chains came from one sample sequenced in a study of beta chain features in type 1 diabetes. The whole isolated RNA underwent reverse transcription, so sequencing captured expressed TCRB transcripts. The table came from immunoSEQ multiplex PCR; TCRdb's copy has only in-frame clones and leaves some out. This sample has approximately 600,000 clones, with under 15% found just once. Findings and limits, study-wide: Shortening that was moderate but significant affected the TCRB CDR3s of Type 1 diabetes patients in all four CD4+ subsets.

These receptors lack a known antigen. Sequencing input: naive CD4+ T cells from blood. The receptors here all came from a man aged 25 to 40 with type 1 diabetes.

This clone was seen a handful of times. The chain employs TRBV14 and TRBJ1-1; D gene ambiguous. V lost 1 base to trimming and J lost 0 bases, with 9 bases between them. The CDR3 has 15 amino acids. Germline V gene lookup returns CDR1 SGHDN and CDR2 FVKESK. CDR3 in amino acids: CASSQVAGVNTEAFF. CDR3 sequence (DNA): TGTGCCAGCAGCCAAGTAGCCGGGGTGAACACTGAAGCTTTCTTT.

This clone has a handful of counts. Other DNA sequences in the same sample also yield this CDR3. The rearrangement joins TRBV28 to TRBJ2-5; D call uncertain. This CDR3 region has 14 residues. Trimming took off 2 bases at V and 2 bases at J, with 9 bases between the two ends. Germline V CDR1 and CDR2: MDHEN, SYDVKM. The CDR3 loop is CASSLTGGQETQYF. For the CDR3, the DNA is TGTGCCAGCAGTTTAACGGGCGGACAAGAGACCCAGTACTTC.

This clone has only a few counts. The chain links TRBV11-3 to TRBJ1-6; D gene uncertain. V lost 3 bases, J lost 9 bases, and 6 bases lay in between. CDR1 is SGHNT and CDR2 is YENEEA in the germline V gene. The CDR3 contains 12 residues. CDR3 sequence reads: CASSFAVSPLHF. The DNA of the CDR3 is TGTGCCAGCAGCTTCGCTGTTTCACCCCTCCACTTT.

V usage is TRBV5-1 and J usage is TRBJ2-5; TRBD1 matches 9 bases. The CDR3 is 15 amino acids. The junction had 9 bases not matched to a gene; V was cut back by 4 bases and J by 5 bases. Germline CDR1 is SGHRS and CDR2 is YFSETQ. The CDR3, as DNA: TGCGCCAGCAGCCCCGGACAGGGGTTTGGCGAGACCCAGTACTTC. This translates into CASSPGQGFGETQYF.

The genes are TRBV9 and TRBJ2-5, with 9 bases that match TRBD2. Losses at the gene ends were 0 bases for V and 2 bases for J; bases not matched to a gene: 8. The germline V gene encodes CDR1 SGDLS and CDR2 YYNGEE. This CDR3 comprises 17 residues. The CDR3 reads CASSVGIKRGAQETQYF. The CDR3 DNA sequence: TGTGCCAGCAGCGTAGGAATAAAGCGGGGGGCGCAAGAGACCCAGTACTTC.

The sample holds a few counts of this clone. The chain links TRBV5-6 to TRBJ1-4, with D perhaps TRBD1 (5 bases). The V and J ends lost 2 bases and 3 bases respectively, with 8 bases between them. The CDR3 spans 14 residues. Germline-derived CDR1 and CDR2 are SGHDT and YYEEEE. The CDR3: CASSFRDANEKLFF. The CDR3 coding sequence is TGTGCCAGCAGCTTCAGGGACGCTAATGAAAAACTGTTTTTT. Variable domain in full (rest from reference TRBV5-6 and TRBJ1-4): DAGVTQSPTHLIKTRGQQVTLRCSPKSGHDTVSWYQQALGQGPQFIFQYYEEEERQRGNFPDRFSGHQFPNYSSELNVNALLLGDSALYLCASSFRDANEKLFFGSGTQLSVL.

The rearrangement joins TRBV4-2 to TRBJ1-1; perhaps TRBD1 as D (5 bases). Deletions cut 4 bases from V and 5 bases from J, with 17 bases between. The CDR3 totals 15 residues. CDR1 and CDR2 from the germline V gene are LGHNA and YNFKEQ. CDR3 coding DNA: TGTGCCAGCAGCCGCGAGATATCAGGGCAGACTGAAGCTTTCTTT. Translation gives CASSREISGQTEAFF.

The chain links TRBV4-3 to TRBJ1-3, with no clear D. The CDR3 has 13 residues. Looked up from germline, CDR1 is LGHNA and CDR2 is YSLEER. V was pared by 4 bases and J by 2 bases, with 6 bases between. The DNA of the CDR3 is TGCGCCAGCAGCCCGATTACTGGAAACACCATATATTTT. The encoded protein is CASSPITGNTIYF.

This clone was counted between two and nine times. The chain is built from TRBV28 and TRBJ2-1; 12 bases agree with TRBD2. V lost 6 bases, J lost 6 bases, and 6 bases stayed unmatched. The length of the CDR3 is 15 residues. CDR1 is MDHEN and CDR2 is SYDVKM in the germline V gene. The CDR3 DNA reads TGTGCCAGCAGCCCCGCTAGCGGGGGGGCCAATGAGCAGTTCTTC. This encodes CASSPASGGANEQFF.

The chain combines TRBV25-1 with TRBJ2-3; no clear D. Germline V gene sequence: CDR1 MGHDK, CDR2 SYGVNS. The CDR3 loop spans 16 amino acids. V was shortened by 1 base and J by 2 bases, with 13 bases between the two germline ends. The CDR3 protein is CASSESGSPITDTQYF. The CDR3 region has the DNA TGTGCCAGCAGTGAATCAGGTAGCCCTATCACAGATACGCAGTATTTT.

The chain joins TRBV29-1 to TRBJ2-3, with a weak D call TRBD2 (6 bases). Germline V gives CDR1 SQVTM, CDR2 ANQGSEA. This CDR3 is built from 10 residues. DNA of the CDR3: TGCGGGGGGAGCACAGATACGCAGTATTTT. Protein: CGGSTDTQYF.

This clone was picked up a small number of times. An end of the junction does not agree with germline; a read error may underlie this. The chain combines TRBV18 with TRBJ2-1; a possible D gene is TRBD1 (6 bases). In germline, CDR1 is KGHSH, CDR2 LQKENI. The CDR3 spans 13 residues. CDR3 loop: CASSPQGREEQFF. The CDR3 region has the DNA TGTGCCAGCTCGCCACAGGGAAGGGAAGAGCAGTTCTTC.

This clone has just a few counts. The genes are TRBV28 and TRBJ1-5; D possibly corresponds to TRBD1 (6 bases). V lost 3 bases, J lost 8 bases, and 23 bases lay in between. The length of the CDR3 is 17 residues. CDR1 and CDR2 from the germline V gene are MDHEN and SYDVKM. The CDR3 is CASSLGWGGQLGEPQHF. The DNA of the CDR3 is TGTGCCAGCAGTTTGGGGTGGGGTGGACAGCTTGGGGAGCCCCAGCATTTT.

The chain is built from TRBV6-6 and TRBJ1-6, with 7 positions matching TRBD1. J lost 8 bases, V lost 5 bases, and 6 bases had no gene match. CDR1 and CDR2 from the germline V gene are MNHNY and SVGAGI (reference sequence). The CDR3 covers 14 residues. CDR3 nucleotide sequence: TGTGCCAGCAGTAGACAGGGACTGGATTCACCCCTCCACTTT. Its translation: CASSRQGLDSPLHF.

The chain carries TRBV29-1 and TRBJ2-5; 8 bases are a match to TRBD1. The V segment lost 6 bases and the J segment 3 bases; nucleotides outside the gene matches: 3. This CDR3 has 12 residues. In germline, CDR1 is SQVTM, CDR2 ANQGSEA. CDR3 sequence (DNA): TGCAGCGTGGGACAGGTCGAAGAGACCCAGTACTTC. Amino acid sequence: CSVGQVEETQYF.

The V and J genes are TRBV5-4 and TRBJ1-1; unclear D gene. The CDR3 runs to 15 residues. V gave up 7 bases and J gave up 1 base, with 17 bases separating them. Germline V lookup: CDR1 SGHNT, CDR2 YYREEE (reference sequence). Here the CDR3 DNA reads TGTGCCAGCCTACCAAGTAAATTCCCGAACACTGAAGCTTTCTTT. This codes for CASLPSKFPNTEAFF.

This clone has more than one count but fewer than ten. Other DNA sequences in this sample translate to the same CDR3. This chain's CDR3 is CASSLAGDQPQHF. CDR3 DNA sequence: TGTGCCAGCAGCTTAGCGGGGGACCAGCCCCAGCATTTT. The V gene is TRBV7-2, the J gene TRBJ1-5; D is possibly TRBD1 (5 bases). From germline, CDR1 is SGHTA and CDR2 FQGNSA. The CDR3 extends over 13 amino acids. Between the trimmed V and J ends, which lost 0 bases and 7 bases, there was a span of 7 bases.

The DNA of the CDR3 is TGTGCCAGCAGCCCCCCGGTGTTGAGGGGGCAGGAGCAGTACTTC. Its protein product is CASSPPVLRGQEQYF. The chain employs TRBV7-9 and TRBJ2-7; TRBD1 agrees at 7 bases. J was trimmed by 7 bases and V by 5 bases; bases with no gene match: 14. The CDR3 covers 15 residues. Germline CDR1 is SEHNR and CDR2 is FQNEAQ (reference sequence).

This clone has just a few counts. The chain uses TRBV29-1 and TRBJ2-2; D unresolved. The ends were cut back, 4 bases at V and 8 bases at J, with 5 bases in the middle. CDR1 SQVTM and CDR2 ANQGSEA come from the germline V gene. The CDR3 runs 10 residues. The CDR3: CSVVQGELFF. In DNA form, the CDR3 reads TGCAGCGTTGTACAAGGGGAGCTGTTTTTT.